These 9 T cell receptor beta chains originate from one sample sequenced in a study of blood T cell repertoires in COVID-19. TCRdb's table, derived via immunoSEQ multiplex PCR, lists solely in-frame clones and lacks some. This sample carries just over 350,000 clones, roughly 87% of them seen once, and the ten largest clones take under 3%. The sample was PBMCs or T cells enriched from blood (not recorded which). The receptors originated from a woman aged 25-40 years who had recovered from COVID-19.

The chain has TRBV27 and TRBJ2-3, with D tentatively TRBD1 (7 bases). CDR3 length: 16 amino acids. CDR1 and CDR2 (germline): MNHEY, SMNVEV (reference sequence). Trimming stripped 2 bases from V and 3 bases from J, with 15 bases between. CDR3 amino acids: CASSLTGDRDTDTQYF. The CDR3 DNA follows: TGTGCCAGCAGTTTAACGGGGGACAGAGATACAGATACGCAGTATTTT.

The J gene is TRBJ2-1, the V gene TRBV5-1, with 9 bases that match TRBD2. Losses at the gene ends were 5 bases for V and 3 bases for J; bases not matched to a gene: 12. Looked up from germline, CDR1 is SGHRS and CDR2 is YFSETQ. CDR3 length equals 17 residues. Here the CDR3 DNA reads TGCGCCAGCAGGCTTGGGGGCCCTAGCGGGGACTACAATGAGCAGTTCTTC. Protein sequence: CASRLGGPSGDYNEQFF.

The rearrangement uses TRBV18 and TRBJ2-7, with D tentatively TRBD1 (5 bases). CDR3 size: 15 residues. The V end lost 3 bases, the J end lost 1 base, and 13 bases lay between the germline ends. Germline V gene data show CDR1 as KGHSH and CDR2 as LQKENI. The CDR3 DNA follows: TGTGCCAGCTCACCGACGGCAGGGTATTCCTACGAGCAGTACTTC. Protein sequence: CASSPTAGYSYEQYF.

The rearrangement links TRBV5-6 to TRBJ1-2; the D is unclear. Deletions cut 6 bases from V and 1 base from J, with 13 bases between. The germline gives CDR1 SGHDT, CDR2 YYEEEE. This CDR3 spans 14 amino acids. The CDR3 DNA is TGTGCCAGCACCTTCGTGAGGGATAACTATGGCTACACCTTC. Its translation: CASTFVRDNYGYTF.

The chain carries TRBV4-2 and TRBJ1-2; maybe TRBD1 (5 bases). The V end was cut by 0 bases, the J end by 1 base, with 12 bases between. The CDR3 contains 16 residues. The germline gives CDR1 LGHNA, CDR2 YNFKEQ. The CDR3 DNA sequence: TGTGCCAGCAGCCAAGAGTATAGACAGCTTAACTATGGCTACACCTTC. It encodes CASSQEYRQLNYGYTF.

This clone occurred a few times. This rearrangement joins TRBV28 to TRBJ2-1; 12 positions match TRBD2. Trimming at V came to 1 base and at J to 1 base, leaving 5 bases not matched to a gene. This CDR3 has 18 residues. The germline V gene has CDR1 MDHEN and CDR2 SYDVKM. This CDR3 is CASSLSPTSGSSYNEQFF. The CDR3 DNA is TGTGCCAGCAGTTTATCCCCGACTAGCGGGAGTTCCTACAATGAGCAGTTCTTC.

This clone was observed a few times. This rearrangement joins TRBV27 to TRBJ2-7; the D gene is possibly TRBD1 (5 bases). The CDR3 sequence is 14 residues long. Deletions cut 2 bases from V and 3 bases from J, with 11 bases between. Germline CDR1 and CDR2: MNHEY and SMNVEV (reference sequence). CDR3 region: CASSLPGLGYEQYF. CDR3 DNA sequence: TGTGCCAGCAGTTTACCAGGGTTGGGCTACGAGCAGTACTTC.

This chain links TRBV5-1 with TRBJ2-1; maybe TRBD2 (6 bases). CDR1 SGHRS and CDR2 YFSETQ come from the germline V gene. V was pared by 0 bases and J by 4 bases, with 11 bases between. The CDR3 extends over 15 amino acids. CDR3 amino acids: CASSLAGGTYNEQFF. DNA for the CDR3: TGCGCCAGCAGCTTGGCCGGGGGAACGTACAATGAGCAGTTCTTC.

This chain links TRBV5-1 with TRBJ1-4; D unresolved. The V end lost 4 bases, the J end lost 0 bases, and 10 bases lay between the germline ends. This CDR3 has 15 amino acids. Germline V gene sequence: CDR1 SGHRS, CDR2 YFSETQ. CDR3 nucleotide sequence: TGCGCCAGCAGCCGGGGTTTTACAACTAATGAAAAACTGTTTTTT. It specifies CASSRGFTTNEKLFF.